A single TCR beta chain is shown here with its context. Its matching antigen is unknown. Profiled with immunoSEQ multiplex PCR; TCRdb holds only in-frame clones, not every one. The sample yields some 32,000 clones, around 83% seen once. This specimen comes from a study of OX40 agonist ivuxolimab in advanced cancers. Trimming removed 3 bases at V and 2 bases at J, with 7 bases between. Germline lookup yields CDR1 MRHNA and CDR2 SNTAGT. This CDR3 is 13 amino acids long. Points from the study as a whole: Not determined was the antigen specificity of the expanded peripheral T cells.

Material: CD4+ or CD8+ T cells sorted from blood, obtained in a trial of the OX40 agonist ivuxolimab. V and J are TRBV6-4 and TRBJ1-1; D is unclear. The receptor was isolated from an adult with an advanced solid tumor such as melanoma, head and neck, liver or kidney cancer. The CDR3 protein is CASSEKANTEAFF. The DNA for the CDR3 is TGTGCCAGCAGTGAAAAGGCAAACACTGAAGCTTTCTTT.